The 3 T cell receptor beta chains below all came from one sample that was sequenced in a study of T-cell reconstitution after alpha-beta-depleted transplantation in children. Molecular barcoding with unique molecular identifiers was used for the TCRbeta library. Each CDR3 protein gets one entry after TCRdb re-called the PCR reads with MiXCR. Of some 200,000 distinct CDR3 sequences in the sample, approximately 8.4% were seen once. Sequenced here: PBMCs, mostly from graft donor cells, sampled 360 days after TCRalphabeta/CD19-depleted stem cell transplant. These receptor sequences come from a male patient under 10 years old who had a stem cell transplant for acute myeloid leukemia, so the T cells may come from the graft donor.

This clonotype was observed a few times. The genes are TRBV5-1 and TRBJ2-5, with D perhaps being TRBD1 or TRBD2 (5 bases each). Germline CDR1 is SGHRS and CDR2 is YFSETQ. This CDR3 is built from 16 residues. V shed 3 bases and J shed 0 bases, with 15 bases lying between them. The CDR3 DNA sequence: TGCGCCAGCAGCTCCCCGGGACCCAGGTACCAAGAGACCCAGTACTTC. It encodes CASSSPGPRYQETQYF.

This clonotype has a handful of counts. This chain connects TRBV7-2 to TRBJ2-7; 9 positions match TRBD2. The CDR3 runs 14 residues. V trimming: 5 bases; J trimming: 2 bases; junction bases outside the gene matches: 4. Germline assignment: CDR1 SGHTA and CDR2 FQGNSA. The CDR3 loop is CASSPRLAAYEQYF. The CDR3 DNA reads TGTGCCAGCAGCCCTCGACTAGCGGCCTACGAGCAGTACTTC.

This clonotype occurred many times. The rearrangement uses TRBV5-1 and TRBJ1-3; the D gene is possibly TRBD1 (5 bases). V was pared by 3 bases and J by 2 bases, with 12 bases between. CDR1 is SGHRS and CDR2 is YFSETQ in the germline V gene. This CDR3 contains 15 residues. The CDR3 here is CASSSGTSAGNTIYF. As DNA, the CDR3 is TGCGCCAGCAGCTCGGGGACCTCGGCTGGAAACACCATATATTTT.